These T cell receptor beta chains were read from a single sample in a study of T cells in Graves' hyperthyroidism and ophthalmopathy. TCRdb redid the calling of the multiplex PCR reads with MiXCR, one entry per CDR3 protein. There are about 270,000 distinct CDR3 sequences in the sample; 24% occur only once, and 30% to 40% lies in the top ten. The sequencing sample was made of blood. These receptors originate from a middle-aged woman with Graves' ophthalmopathy. CDR3s include the opening cysteine and the closing phenylalanine or tryptophan. Size values are once, few and many counts, or a class for expanded clones, and some rows have none.

v_gene	abundance	j_gene	CDR3aa
TRBV7-9	many	TRBJ2-4	CASSSWAGEAKNIQYF
TRBV12-3/TRBV12-4	many	TRBJ2-2	CASSLEGANTGELFF
TRBV12-3/TRBV12-4	many	TRBJ1-3	CASSPPTGRFGNTIYF
TRBV12-3/TRBV12-4	few	TRBJ1-1	CASSLMGQGSEAFF
TRBV6-5	NA	TRBJ2-5	CASSYPTSGPRGETQYF
TRBV12-3/TRBV12-4	NA	TRBJ1-2	CASSLARGTGEGYTF
TRBV24-1	many	TRBJ2-2	CATSDLRAVGELFF
TRBV12-3/TRBV12-4	many	TRBJ2-7	CASTTTQAQYEQYF
TRBV12-3/TRBV12-4	many	TRBJ2-4	CATRSGGAGKDIQYF
TRBV30	NA	TRBJ2-7	CAWSGTSGYYEQYF
TRBV28	many	TRBJ2-7	CASKLAGSYEQYF
TRBV20-1	many	TRBJ2-7	CSARVGDRDYEQYF
TRBV11-1	NA	TRBJ2-7	CASSPRLREGENYEQYF
TRBV12-3/TRBV12-4	NA	TRBJ2-7	CASSLLQGREQYF
TRBV5-1	NA	TRBJ1-1	CASSFPKGGVDTGAFF
TRBV10-3	many	TRBJ2-5	CAIREGSEETQYF
TRBV4-2	many	TRBJ2-5	CASSQGRSGDRGGETQYF
TRBV19	NA	TRBJ2-7	CASSQLSEGSARDF
TRBV24-1	many	TRBJ2-7	CATSRGHEQYF
TRBV4-1	many	TRBJ2-5	CASSQVQGAQLREETQYF
TRBV28	many	TRBJ2-7	CASSQLRGSSYEQYF
TRBV6-1	many	TRBJ2-7	CASSNSGVYEQYF
TRBV25-1	many	TRBJ2-4	CASSDSNRGPIQYF
TRBV11-1	many	TRBJ2-7	CASSLAGLGTYEQYF
TRBV20-1	many	TRBJ1-2	CSASKPNYGYTF
TRBV2	many	TRBJ2-7	CASSLTKTFLSYEQYF
TRBV20-1	NA	TRBJ1-5	CSARDQGARQPQHF
TRBV7-3	many	TRBJ2-2	CASSSTGGGQSGELFF
TRBV29-1	many	TRBJ2-7	CSVSPTGRYEQYF
TRBV10-3	many	TRBJ1-1	CAISDAGTGITEAFF
TRBV29-1	many	TRBJ1-1	CSVRPGQDRLTEAFF
TRBV30	NA	TRBJ1-1	CAWSVNRGAFF
TRBV2	many	TRBJ2-4	CASSERQGGNIQYF
TRBV24-1	NA	TRBJ1-5	CATSSWSNQPQHF
TRBV28	NA	TRBJ1-1	CASSQRPNYMNTEAFF
TRBV28	many	TRBJ2-7	CASSSGTGIYEQYF
TRBV7-8	NA	TRBJ2-5	CASSPRDRGWQTQYF
TRBV15	many	TRBJ2-5	CATSRNGRAETQYF
TRBV6-1	NA	TRBJ2-5	CASSSDRGTQYF
TRBV5-1	many	TRBJ1-2	CASSLDTVSYGYTF
TRBV6-2/TRBV6-3	NA	TRBJ1-2	CASSRDTGRGYTF
TRBV30	once	TRBJ1-2	CAWSPRGAGYTF
TRBV6-2/TRBV6-3	NA	TRBJ2-7	CASSSQDRGSYEQYF
TRBV7-1	many	TRBJ2-2	CASSITGTSGRKPSTGELFF
TRBV4-1	many	TRBJ1-2	CASRQQGDGYTF
TRBV12-3/TRBV12-4	NA	TRBJ2-5	CASSIRTSGTEQETQYF
TRBV20-1	many	TRBJ1-3	CSARDLGTAGNTIYF